The 23 T cell receptor beta chains below come from one sample, sequenced in a study of tumor and adjacent non-tumor tissue in lung cancer. TCRbeta libraries were built with three rounds of nested PCR, modified from ARM-PCR. TCRdb re-analysed the multiplex PCR reads in MiXCR, keeping a single row per CDR3 protein. The sample shows about 67,000 distinct CDR3 sequences, about 77% of them seen only once. No cell sorting was done before RNA was extracted from the tissue. More than 3 cm separated this lung sample from the edge of the tumor. The material sequenced was distant non-tumor lung tissue. The receptors derive from a man in his sixties with non-small cell lung cancer.

The sample holds many counts of this clonotype. The gene calls are TRBV5-1 and TRBJ1-1; TRBD1 is a possible D gene (5 bases). Germline-derived CDR1 and CDR2 are SGHRS and YFSETQ. Trimming shortened V by 4 bases and J by 1 base, and 11 bases separated the two germline ends. The CDR3 runs 14 residues. The CDR3 reads CASSRDGQNTEAFF. The DNA for the CDR3 is TGCGCCAGCAGCCGCGACGGACAGAACACTGAAGCTTTCTTT.

To note about this clonotype: One end of the junction is discordant with germline, which a read error may explain. This chain links TRBV10-3 with TRBJ2-2; D unresolved. Germline CDR1 is ENHRY and CDR2 is SYGVKD. This CDR3 is built from 13 residues. CDR3 in amino acids: CAITVENTRELFF. CDR3 bases: TGTGCCATCACTGTGGAGAACACCCGGGAGCTGTTTTTT.

A remark on this clonotype: Its ends do not fully match the called genes, so a read error is possible. V gene TRBV6-5 combines with J gene TRBJ2-7; TRBD2 matches at 7 bases. CDR1 and CDR2 from the germline V gene are MNHEY and SVGAGI. This CDR3 region has 15 residues. The CDR3 reads CASGYLRRERTEQYF. The CDR3 coding sequence is TGTGCCAGCGGTTACTTGAGGCGGGAGAGGACCGAGCAGTACTTC.

In this sample, this clonotype turned up many times. The chain combines TRBV28 with TRBJ2-5; TRBD1 aligns across 8 bases. J lost 7 bases, V lost 3 bases, and 13 bases had no gene match. Germline V gene sequence: CDR1 MDHEN, CDR2 SYDVKM. The CDR3 spans 16 residues. The CDR3 nucleotides read TGTGCCAGCAGTTTTCAGGGGGCCCAAACGGAAGTGACCCAGTACTTC. Its translation: CASSFQGAQTEVTQYF. The full variable domain, completed using reference TRBV28 and TRBJ2-5, is DVKVTQSSRYLVKRTGEKVFLECVQDMDHENMFWYRQDPGLGLRLIYFSYDVKMKEKGDIPEGYSVSREKKERFSLILESASTNQTSMYLCASSFQGAQTEVTQYFGPGTRLLVL.

A remark on this clonotype: Germline is not matched at one junction end, which may reflect a read error. V and J are TRBV28 and TRBJ2-6; D may be TRBD1 (5 bases). The germline V gene encodes CDR1 MDHEN and CDR2 SYDVKM. The CDR3 loop spans 13 amino acids. The CDR3 sequence is CACKLSGANVLTF. In DNA form, the CDR3 reads TGTGCCTGCAAACTCTCTGGGGCAAACGTCCTGACTTTC.

Within the sample, this clonotype is medium-sized. The junction differs from germline at one of its ends, possibly a read error. The CDR3 DNA sequence: TGCAGCGCTCCGGGGAATGGAAAACTGTTTTTT. Amino acid sequence: CSAPGNGKLFF. This chain joins TRBV29-1 and TRBJ1-4; D is unresolved. This CDR3 is 11 amino acids long. In germline, CDR1 is SQVTM, CDR2 ANQGSEA.

Comments on this clonotype: Just one base apart from a much larger clone, this may be a read error. The J gene is TRBJ2-7, the V gene TRBV30; D remains unclear. Per the germline V gene, CDR1 is GTSNPN and CDR2 is SVGIG (reference sequence). The CDR3 is 13 amino acids. CDR3: CAWRDSPAYEQNF. The CDR3 coding sequence is TGTGCCTGGAGGGATTCCCCCGCCTACGAGCAGAACTTC.

As concerns this clonotype: Germline is not matched at one junction end, which may reflect a read error. The chain recombines TRBV10-3 with TRBJ2-5; D possibly corresponds to TRBD2 (6 bases). The germline CDR1 and CDR2 sequences are ENHRY and SYGVKD. The CDR3 runs to 16 residues. CDR3 amino acids: CVINERTGVVGETQYF. In DNA, the CDR3 is TGTGTCATCAATGAGCGGACGGGGGTGGTAGGAGAGACCCAGTACTTC.

Remarks on this clonotype: A read error may produce the germline difference seen at one junction end. The J gene is TRBJ2-6, the V gene TRBV6-1; possible D gene TRBD2, 6 bases. Germline V CDR1 and CDR2: MNHNS, SASEGT. The CDR3 covers 15 residues. CDR3 region: CTSSEGGGVANILTF. The CDR3 DNA follows: TGTACCAGCAGTGAAGGAGGAGGGGTGGCCAACATCCTGACTTTC.

A note on this clonotype: The junction departs from germline at one end; a sequencing error may be responsible. V is TRBV10-3 and J is TRBJ2-1; 8 bases map to TRBD2. Germline V lookup: CDR1 ENHRY, CDR2 SYGVKD. CDR3 length: 15 amino acids. CDR3 amino acids: CTIGESGGSYNEQFF. In DNA form, the CDR3 reads TGTACCATCGGTGAGAGCGGGGGCTCCTACAATGAGCAGTTCTTC.

A note on this clonotype: An end of the junction does not agree with germline; a read error may underlie this. The V gene is TRBV11-3, the J gene TRBJ2-7, with TRBD2 as a possible D gene (7 bases). CDR1 and CDR2 from the germline V gene are SGHNT and YENEEA. This CDR3 has 15 residues. The chain's CDR3 is CASNPPGRGAREQYF. CDR3 in DNA: TGTGCTAGCAACCCCCCGGGACGGGGGGCTCGGGAGCAGTACTTC.

Comment on this clonotype: At one end, the junction sequence differs from germline, possibly due to a read error. The V gene is TRBV6-1, the J gene TRBJ2-3, with D tentatively TRBD2 (5 bases). Germline CDR1 reads MNHNS; CDR2 reads SASEGT. CDR3 length: 15 amino acids. The CDR3 DNA follows: TGTGCTAGCAGTGAACTTGAGGGAAGCACAGATACGCAGTATTTT. Encoded protein: CASSELEGSTDTQYF.

The chain couples TRBV21-1 to TRBJ2-1. TRBV21-1 is described as a pseudogene. The CDR3 has 15 residues. The CDR3 nucleotides are TGTGCCATCAGCAAAGAAAAGTCAGTATACAATGAGCAGTTCTTC. Translated: CAISKEKSVYNEQFF.

This chain joins TRBV4-1 and TRBJ2-5; 8 bases agree with TRBD2. CDR3 size: 17 residues. V lost 0 bases, J lost 4 bases, and 10 bases stayed unmatched. Per the germline V gene, CDR1 is MGHRA and CDR2 is YSYEKL. The CDR3 sequence is CASSQEGGRSRGETQYF. DNA for the CDR3: TGCGCCAGCAGCCAAGAAGGCGGGAGGTCGAGGGGAGAGACCCAGTACTTC.

In the case of this clonotype: The junction departs from the called germline gene at one end, perhaps through a read error. This chain links TRBV6-5 with TRBJ1-1; D ambiguous. The CDR3 is 18 amino acids. Looked up from germline, CDR1 is MNHEY and CDR2 is SVGAGI. Here the CDR3 DNA reads TGTGGCATCAGTTACCACGGCGTCCGGTACAGCTTGAACACTGAAGCTTTTTTT. Translated, it gives CGISYHGVRYSLNTEAFF.

In the case of this clonotype: One junction end disagrees with the germline gene, perhaps due to a read error. The chain links TRBV29-1 to TRBJ2-7, with TRBD1 matching over 7 bases. The CDR3 spans 13 residues. The V gene's germline CDR1 is SQVTM and CDR2 ANQGSEA. The CDR3, as DNA: TGCAGTGTTGTAGGTGGACAGGTCGGCGAGCAGTACTTC. Amino acid sequence: CSVVGGQVGEQYF.

About this clonotype: Sequence at one end of the junction differs from germline and may be a read error. The rearrangement links TRBV20-1 to TRBJ2-1; the D call may be TRBD1 or TRBD2 (6 bases each). Germline V CDR1 and CDR2: DFQATT, SNEGSKA (reference sequence). The CDR3 spans 11 residues. In nucleotides, the CDR3 is TGCAGTACTAGTATGGGGGGCGAGCAGTTCTTC. Amino acid sequence: CSTSMGGEQFF.

For this clonotype: Because the CDR3 is missing its conserved closing phenylalanine or tryptophan, this is likely a read error. The chain is built from TRBV29-1 and TRBJ2-5, with 7 positions matching TRBD1. Germline V gene data show CDR1 as SQVTM and CDR2 as ANQGSEA. The CDR3 runs 12 residues. V lost 6 bases and J lost 2; bases outside the gene matches: 3. CDR3 sequence reads: CSVQGVQETQYL. CDR3 bases: TGCAGCGTCCAGGGGGTACAAGAGACCCAGTACCTC.

For this clonotype: At one of its ends the junction is not consistent with the germline gene, which may arise from a read error. The V gene is TRBV13, the J gene TRBJ2-3, with D tentatively TRBD2 (5 bases). Looked up from germline, CDR1 is PRHDT and CDR2 is FYEKMQ (reference sequence). The length of the CDR3 is 15 residues. The CDR3 DNA sequence: TGCGCCAACAGCTTAGCGAGGCAGAACATAGATACGCAGTATTTT. Amino acids: CANSLARQNIDTQYF.

The chain is built from TRBV29-1 and TRBJ2-5; 8 nucleotides match TRBD1. CDR3 length equals 15 residues. Germline V gives CDR1 SQVTM, CDR2 ANQGSEA. The V segment lost 5 bases and the J segment 5 bases; nucleotides outside the gene matches: 13. This CDR3 reads CSVRQGASLGETQYF. CDR3 nucleotide sequence: TGCAGCGTTCGCCAGGGGGCTTCACTGGGGGAGACCCAGTACTTC.

This clonotype came up once. CDR3: CASSRWTNGLQETQYF. CDR3 in DNA: TGTGCCAGCAGCCGCTGGACTAACGGGTTGCAAGAGACCCAGTACTTC. V gene TRBV14 combines with J gene TRBJ2-5; D may be TRBD2 (6 bases). V was trimmed by 4 bases and J by 2 bases, leaving 17 bases between them. This CDR3 is built from 16 residues. The germline CDR1 and CDR2 sequences are SGHDN and FVKESK.

Details on this clonotype: Relative to the germline gene, one junction end is altered; a read error may explain this. The chain uses TRBV11-1 and TRBJ2-5; D gene unclear. The CDR3 runs to 14 residues. Germline assignment: CDR1 SGHAT and CDR2 FQDESV (reference sequence). The CDR3 reads CASSKDTFQESQYF. CDR3 bases: TGTGCCAGCAGCAAAGACACGTTCCAAGAGTCCCAATACTTC.

This clonotype was seen at least ten times. The J gene is TRBJ1-1, the V gene TRBV7-8, with no clear D. The ends were cut back, 3 bases at V and 5 bases at J, with 7 bases in the middle. The CDR3 is 12 residues long. Germline loops: CDR1 SGHVS, CDR2 FQNEAQ. CDR3 coding DNA: TGTGCCAGCAGCTTCTCGTCGACTGAAGCTTTCTTT. Its translation is CASSFSSTEAFF.